Listed here are 27 T cell receptor beta chains from one sample, sequenced in a study of memory CD8 T cells in hepatitis C reinfection. Sequencing was performed with immunoSEQ multiplex PCR; in TCRdb, only in-frame clones are kept and a portion is missing. This sample has 45,000 to 50,000 clones, with roughly 89% found just once. Regarding time point: late/post reinfection, 12 to 24 weeks after detection. TCR sequencing was done directly ex vivo on sorted cells, without expansion in vitro. Sequencing used naive CD8+ T cells sorted from blood. These receptors were taken from a man aged 18-30 years with hepatitis C virus infection.

The chain's CDR3 is CASSLGAGGSYEQYF. The CDR3 DNA reads as TGTGCCAGCAGCTTAGGAGCAGGGGGCTCCTACGAGCAGTACTTC. This chain joins TRBV7-9 and TRBJ2-7, with TRBD1 matching 7 bases. With V trimmed by 1 base and J by 0 bases, 3 bases remained unmatched. The CDR3 consists of 15 residues. Germline V gene data show CDR1 as SEHNR and CDR2 as FQNEAQ (reference sequence).

A few counts support this clone. The DNA of the CDR3 is TGTGCCAGCAGTTGGGGACAGGGCGGAGAGCAGTACTTC. Translation: CASSWGQGGEQYF. The rearrangement uses TRBV6-5 and TRBJ2-7, with TRBD1 matching 9 bases. Germline CDR1 reads MNHEY; CDR2 reads SVGAGI. The CDR3 has 13 amino acids. Germline trimming cut 4 bases from V and 7 bases from J; bases unmatched to any gene: 5.

J is TRBJ2-2 and V is TRBV15, with 7 bases matching TRBD1. CDR1 is LNHNV and CDR2 is YYDKDF in the germline V gene (reference sequence). CDR3 length equals 14 residues. V gave up 3 bases and J gave up 4 bases; unmatched junction bases: 2. The CDR3 DNA follows: TGTGCCACCAGCAGGAGGGACAGCACCGGGGAGCTGTTTTTT. Amino acid sequence: CATSRRDSTGELFF.

V gene TRBV11-3 combines with J gene TRBJ2-1; D is perhaps TRBD2 (6 bases). V lost 5 bases and J 5 bases, leaving 10 bases between the germline ends. CDR3 size: 13 residues. CDR1 and CDR2 (germline): SGHNT, YENEEA. The CDR3 sequence is CASSARTNNEQFF. DNA of the CDR3: TGTGCCAGCAGCGCCCGGACTAACAATGAGCAGTTCTTC.

The V and J genes are TRBV28 and TRBJ1-5; 9 bases align to TRBD1. The V segment lost 6 bases and the J segment 5 bases; nucleotides outside the gene matches: 8. This CDR3 has 15 amino acids. CDR1 and CDR2 from the germline V gene are MDHEN and SYDVKM. The CDR3 region is CASRQQGARDQPQHF. DNA for the CDR3: TGTGCCAGCAGACAACAGGGGGCGCGGGATCAGCCCCAGCATTTT.

The rearrangement links TRBV5-1 to TRBJ2-5, with 8 positions matching TRBD2. The J call may be incorrect, as the DNA end agrees better with TRBJ2-7. Germline assignment: CDR1 SGHRS and CDR2 YFSETQ. This CDR3 has 15 residues. CDR3 sequence reads: CASSFKAGVVNEQYF. CDR3 nucleotide sequence: TGCGCCAGCAGCTTTAAAGCGGGAGTGGTGAACGAGCAGTACTTC.

The rearrangement joins TRBV7-9 to TRBJ2-4, with a tentative D call TRBD1 (6 bases). CDR1 is SEHNR and CDR2 is FQNEAQ in the germline V gene (reference sequence). The CDR3 contains 16 residues. V was pared by 3 bases and J by 1 base, with 13 bases between. CDR3: CASSLNRVGAKNIQYF. The CDR3 nucleotides are TGTGCCAGCAGCTTGAACAGGGTGGGGGCCAAAAACATTCAGTACTTC.

This chain uses TRBV5-4 with TRBJ1-2; no definite D call. Per germline, CDR1 SGHNT and CDR2 YYREEE (reference sequence). There are 13 residues in the CDR3. V was clipped by 0 bases and J by 8 bases, with 11 bases between them. For the CDR3, the DNA is TGTGCCAGCAGCTTGGAGTCCGGGTGGGGCTACACCTTC. As protein: CASSLESGWGYTF.

The V call is TRBV4-1, the J call TRBJ2-7; TRBD1 is a possible D gene (5 bases). Trimming left V 4 bases short and J 1 base short, with 11 bases between. This CDR3 region has 14 residues. Germline V gene data show CDR1 as MGHRA and CDR2 as YSYEKL. The CDR3 spells CASSPPGMSYEQYF. The CDR3 DNA follows: TGCGCCAGCAGCCCCCCAGGGATGTCCTACGAGCAGTACTTC.

This clone showed up just a few times. The chain employs TRBV5-1 and TRBJ1-3; 11 positions match TRBD1. CDR1 is SGHRS and CDR2 is YFSETQ in the germline V gene. V trimming: 5 bases; J trimming: 3 bases; junction bases outside the gene matches: 7. The CDR3 consists of 16 residues. The CDR3 region is CASSSGTGGLGNTIYF. For the CDR3, the DNA is TGCGCCAGCAGTTCCGGGACAGGGGGACTTGGAAACACCATATATTTT.

The chain couples TRBV7-8 to TRBJ1-1, with D possibly being TRBD1 (5 bases). Germline V gene lookup returns CDR1 SGHVS and CDR2 FQNEAQ. CDR3 size: 14 residues. V shed 1 base and J shed 5 bases, with 11 bases lying between them. The CDR3 region is CASSLDPGLTEAFF. The CDR3, as DNA: TGTGCCAGCAGCTTAGACCCAGGGTTAACTGAAGCTTTCTTT.

V and J are TRBV6-5 and TRBJ2-7; the D is unclear. The CDR3 consists of 12 residues. V shed 6 bases and J shed 7 bases, with 13 bases lying between them. Germline CDR1 MNHEY, CDR2 SVGAGI. CDR3 sequence reads: CASSPPGGEQYV. CDR3 DNA: TGTGCCAGCAGCCCCCCGGGTGGTGAGCAGTACGTC.

This clone showed up just once. This rearrangement joins TRBV4-1 to TRBJ2-7; 8 bases are a match to TRBD1. After removal of 0 bases from V and 3 bases from J, the junction contained 4 bases not matched to a gene. The CDR3 is made up of 15 amino acids. Germline V gene sequence: CDR1 MGHRA, CDR2 YSYEKL. The CDR3 region has the DNA TGCGCCAGCAGCCAAGATGGACAGGGAGTCTACGAGCAGTACTTC. This translates into CASSQDGQGVYEQYF.

The rearrangement links TRBV2 to TRBJ2-1; 9 bases are shared with TRBD2. The CDR3 has 15 amino acids. Germline CDR1 is SNHLY and CDR2 is FYNNEI. The V segment lost 5 bases and the J segment 4 bases; nucleotides outside the gene matches: 6. CDR3 region: CASSRGLAGYNEQFF. The CDR3 nucleotides are TGTGCCAGCAGTAGAGGGCTAGCGGGATACAATGAGCAGTTCTTC.

The gene calls are TRBV27 and TRBJ2-3; TRBD2 matches at 9 bases. The CDR3 totals 15 residues. Germline loops: CDR1 MNHEY, CDR2 SMNVEV (reference sequence). Unmatched junction bases numbered 5, after V lost 5 bases and J lost 2 bases. The CDR3 DNA follows: TGTGCCAGCAGTCTCGCTAGCGGGGTCACAGATACGCAGTATTTT. This codes for CASSLASGVTDTQYF.

The J gene is TRBJ1-2, the V gene TRBV7-9, with a weak D call TRBD1 (6 bases). V was cut by 5 bases and J by 7 bases, with 26 bases left in between. This CDR3 has 17 residues. Germline V lookup: CDR1 SEHNR, CDR2 FQNEAQ (reference sequence). CDR3 DNA sequence: TGTGCCAGCAGCCCAGAAGGGGGGGCAGGGCAAGTCGGTGGCTACACCTTC. Translation: CASSPEGGAGQVGGYTF.

The chain uses TRBV28 and TRBJ1-1; D is unresolved. V lost 4 bases and J 3 bases, leaving 9 bases between the germline ends. The germline gives CDR1 MDHEN, CDR2 SYDVKM. This CDR3 region has 13 residues. The CDR3 DNA sequence: TGTGCCAGCAGTTCTAAGACTGACACTGAAGCTTTCTTT. Amino acid sequence: CASSSKTDTEAFF.

In this sample, this clone turned up once. The chain carries TRBV19 and TRBJ2-2, with TRBD2 matching over 12 bases. CDR1 LNHDA and CDR2 SQIVND come from the germline V gene (reference sequence). The CDR3 has 16 residues. V was pared by 4 bases and J by 8 bases, with 8 bases of the junction left unmatched. The CDR3 region is CASSTLAGGPVGELFF. In DNA form, the CDR3 reads TGTGCCAGTAGTACACTAGCGGGGGGCCCGGTAGGGGAGCTGTTTTTT.

The chain has TRBV29-1 and TRBJ2-1, with 7 bases that match TRBD1. Germline V gene data show CDR1 as SQVTM and CDR2 as ANQGSEA. V lost 3 bases and J lost 4; bases outside the gene matches: 9. CDR3 length: 15 residues. The CDR3: CSVEGLQGVYNEQFF. The CDR3, as DNA: TGCAGCGTTGAGGGTCTGCAGGGGGTTTACAATGAGCAGTTCTTC.

The chain links TRBV4-3 to TRBJ1-2; 8 positions match TRBD1. V lost 0 bases, J lost 4 bases, and 4 bases stayed unmatched. The CDR3 length is 15 residues. The germline gives CDR1 LGHNA, CDR2 YSLEER. The CDR3, as DNA: TGCGCCAGCAGCCAAGATCGCAGGGGGCTCTATGGCTACACCTTC. Translating it yields CASSQDRRGLYGYTF.

The gene calls are TRBV9 and TRBJ2-3; 8 nucleotides align to TRBD2. Looked up from germline, CDR1 is SGDLS and CDR2 is YYNGEE. V lost 0 bases, J lost 0 bases, and 9 bases stayed unmatched. The CDR3 totals 18 residues. The DNA for the CDR3 is TGTGCCAGCAGCGTAGCTAGCGGGCGCTTTGGTAGCACAGATACGCAGTATTTT. It codes for CASSVASGRFGSTDTQYF. The variable domain in full, with the rest retrieved from reference TRBV9 and TRBJ2-3, is DSGVTQTPKHLITATGQRVTLRCSPRSGDLSVYWYQQSLDQGLQFLIQYYNGEERAKGNILERFSAQQFPDLHSELNLSSLELGDSALYFCASSVASGRFGSTDTQYFGPGTRLTVL.

J is TRBJ2-3 and V is TRBV5-4; 10 bases match TRBD2. The CDR3 extends over 17 amino acids. V shed 2 bases, J shed 5 bases, and the junction held 11 bases outside the gene matches. Germline CDR1 reads SGHNT; CDR2 reads YYREEE (reference sequence). CDR3 sequence (DNA): TGTGCCAGCAGCTTCGGTCTTAGCGGGAGGTACGGAGATACGCAGTATTTT. Its translation is CASSFGLSGRYGDTQYF. The full variable domain, completed using reference TRBV5-4 and TRBJ2-3, is ETGVTQSPTHLIKTRGQQVTLRCSSQSGHNTVSWYQQALGQGPQFIFQYYREEENGRGNFPPRFSGLQFPNYSSELNVNALELDDSALYLCASSFGLSGRYGDTQYFGPGTRLTVL.

Only one count was recorded for this clone. The chain combines TRBV30 with TRBJ1-2; TRBD1 matches 7 bases. This CDR3 is built from 13 residues. Germline-derived CDR1 and CDR2 are GTSNPN and SVGIG (reference sequence). V shed 4 bases and J 8 bases; nucleotides not matched to a gene: 10. Here the CDR3 reads CAWKLAGGSGYTF. Written as DNA, the CDR3 is TGTGCCTGGAAGCTAGCAGGGGGGAGCGGCTACACCTTC.

The chain uses TRBV11-2 and TRBJ2-3; 7 nucleotides align to TRBD2. The trim removed 3 bases at V and 2 bases at J, leaving 5 bases unmatched. The CDR3 length is 15 residues. The germline CDR1 and CDR2 sequences are SGHAT and FQNNGV. The CDR3 DNA is TGTGCCAGCAGCTTGGGGGGGGACTTCACAGATACGCAGTATTTT. It is translated as CASSLGGDFTDTQYF.

The V and J genes are TRBV2 and TRBJ2-5; D is unresolved. The J call may be wrong; the DNA end is better matched by TRBJ2-7. Germline loops: CDR1 SNHLY, CDR2 FYNNEI. CDR3 length: 11 residues. The CDR3 sequence: CASSGWNEQYF. The DNA for the CDR3 is TGTGCCAGCAGCGGGTGGAACGAGCAGTACTTC.

The chain uses TRBV13 and TRBJ2-5; no clear D gene. Germline V gene lookup returns CDR1 PRHDT and CDR2 FYEKMQ (reference sequence). The CDR3 extends over 13 amino acids. Trimming removed 2 bases from V and 2 bases from J, with 6 bases in between. For the CDR3, the DNA is TGTGCCAGCAGCTTAATAGATCAAGAGACCCAGTACTTC. The encoded protein is CASSLIDQETQYF.

The rearrangement uses TRBV7-8 and TRBJ2-1; 10 bases match TRBD2. V lost 6 bases to trimming and J lost 3 bases; unmatched junction nucleotides: 5. The CDR3 sequence is 15 residues long. Germline V gene lookup returns CDR1 SGHVS and CDR2 FQNEAQ. The CDR3 bases are TGTGCCAGCAGTTCACTAGCGGGGATCTACAATGAGCAGTTCTTC. The encoded protein is CASSSLAGIYNEQFF. Full variable domain (outside the CDR3, taken from reference TRBV7-8 and TRBJ2-1): GAGVSQSPRYKVAKRGQDVALRCDPISGHVSLFWYQQALGQGPEFLTYFQNEAQLDKSGLPSDRFFAERPEGSVSTLKIQRTQQEDSAVYLCASSSLAGIYNEQFFGPGTRLTVL.